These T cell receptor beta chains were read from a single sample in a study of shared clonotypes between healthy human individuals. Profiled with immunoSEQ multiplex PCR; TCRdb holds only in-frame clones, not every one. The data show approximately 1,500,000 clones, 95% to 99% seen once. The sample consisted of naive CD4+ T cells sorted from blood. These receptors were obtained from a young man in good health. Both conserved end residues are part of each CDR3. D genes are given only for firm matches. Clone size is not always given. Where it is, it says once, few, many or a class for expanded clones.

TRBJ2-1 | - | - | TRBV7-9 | CASSLSKDHNEQFF | TGTGCCAGCAGCTTGTCAAAGGATCACAATGAGCAGTTCTTC
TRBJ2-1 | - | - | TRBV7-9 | CASSPRAASNRDNEQFF | TGTGCCAGCAGCCCGAGGGCGGCTAGTAATAGGGACAATGAGCAGTTCTTC
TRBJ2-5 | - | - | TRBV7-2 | CASSLGWQTQYF | TGTGCCAGCAGCTTAGGGTGGCAGACCCAGTACTTC
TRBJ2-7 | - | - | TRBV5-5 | CASSLVSSLAYEQYF | TGTGCCAGCAGCTTGGTCAGCAGCCTCGCCTACGAGCAGTACTTC
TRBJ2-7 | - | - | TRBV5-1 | CASSLEGNEQYF | TGCGCCAGCAGCTTGGAGGGAAACGAGCAGTACTTC
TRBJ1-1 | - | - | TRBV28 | CASQGSTEAFF | TGTGCCAGTCAGGGGAGCACTGAAGCTTTCTTT
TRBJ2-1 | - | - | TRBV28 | CASSLLGDEQFF | TGTGCCAGCAGTTTATTAGGGGATGAGCAGTTCTTC
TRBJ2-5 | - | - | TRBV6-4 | CASINHRARETQYF | TGTGCCAGCATAAACCACAGGGCGAGAGAGACCCAGTACTTC
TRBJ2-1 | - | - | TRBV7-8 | CASSFVTVYNEQFF | TGTGCCAGCAGCTTTGTTACGGTCTACAATGAGCAGTTCTTC
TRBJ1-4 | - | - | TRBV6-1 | CASTTDSLVEKLFF | TGTGCCAGCACTACCGACAGTTTGGTTGAAAAACTGTTTTTT
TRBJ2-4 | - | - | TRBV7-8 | CASSLDSNTKNIQYF | TGTGCCAGCAGCCTGGACAGCAATACCAAAAACATTCAGTACTTC
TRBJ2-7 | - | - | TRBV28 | CASSDWDSLAF | TGTGCCAGCAGCGACTGGGACTCCTTGGCGTTT
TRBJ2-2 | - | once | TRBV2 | CASSSRATGELFF | TGTGCCAGCAGTAGCAGGGCCACCGGGGAGCTGTTTTTT
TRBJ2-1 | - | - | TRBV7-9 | CASTQRELVNEQFF | TGTGCCAGCACGCAACGGGAGCTTGTGAATGAGCAGTTCTTC
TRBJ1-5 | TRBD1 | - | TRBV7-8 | CASNSSPTRGTATNQPQHF | TGTGCCAGCAACTCCTCTCCAACCCGGGGGACAGCAACTAATCAGCCCCAGCATTTT
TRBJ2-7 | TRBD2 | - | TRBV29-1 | CSVGPGLAEYEQYF | TGCAGCGTTGGGCCGGGACTAGCGGAATACGAGCAGTACTTC
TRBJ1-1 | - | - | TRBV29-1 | CSVTRQIKNTEAFF | TGCAGCGTTACTCGACAGATTAAAAACACTGAAGCTTTCTTT
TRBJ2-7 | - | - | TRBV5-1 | CASSPVGTGPYEQYF | TGCGCCAGCAGCCCCGTGGGCACAGGGCCCTACGAGCAGTACTTC
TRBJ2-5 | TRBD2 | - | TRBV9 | CASSGSGSYTETQYF | TGTGCCAGCAGCGGTAGCGGGAGCTACACGGAGACCCAGTACTTC
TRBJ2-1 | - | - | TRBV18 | CASSPPGNEQFF | TGTGCCAGCTCACCACCGGGGAATGAGCAGTTCTTC
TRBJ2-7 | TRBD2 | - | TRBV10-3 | CAISESGTSGRKSSYEQYF | TGTGCCATCAGTGAGTCCGGGACTAGCGGGAGAAAGAGCTCCTACGAGCAGTACTTC
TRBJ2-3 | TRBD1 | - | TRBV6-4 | CASARQGRYF | TGTGCCAGCGCAAGACAGGGGAGGTATTTT
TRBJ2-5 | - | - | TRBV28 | CASSLYLTGETQYF | TGTGCCAGCAGTTTATATTTGACGGGAGAGACCCAGTACTTC
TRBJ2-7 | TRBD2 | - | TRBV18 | CASSPWGSVGTSVGEQYF | TGTGCCAGCTCACCATGGGGAAGCGTCGGGACTAGCGTTGGCGAGCAGTACTTC
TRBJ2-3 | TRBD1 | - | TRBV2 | CARATGTGHRDTQYF | TGTGCCAGAGCAACCGGGACAGGGCATAGGGATACGCAGTATTTT
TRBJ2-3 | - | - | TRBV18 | CASSPTGSTDTQYF | TGTGCCAGCTCACCAACCGGGAGCACAGATACGCAGTATTTT
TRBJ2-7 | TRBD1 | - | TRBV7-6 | CASSLGPLILGQGGLRYYEQYF | TGTGCCAGCAGCTTAGGTCCCCTCATCTTAGGACAGGGAGGTTTGCGCTACTACGAGCAGTACTTC